The rows below give T cell receptor beta chains drawn from one sample of a study of cytomegalovirus exposure and HLA in healthy donors. Method: immunoSEQ multiplex PCR; TCRdb's copy keeps in-frame clones and lacks some. Here the sample spans 150,000 or so clones, roughly 80% being singletons. The sample consisted of PBMCs. Receptor source: a man aged 25 to 40 in good health and CMV-seropositive. The CDR3 runs from the conserved cysteine through the conserved F or W. The D gene is left open where the match is weak. Size is stated for part of the rows, as once, few or many counts, or as a class when the clone is expanded.

J gene: TRBJ1-2
clone size: .
V gene: TRBV2
D gene: TRBD1
CDR3 length: 13
CDR3 protein: CARQGAGRYGYTF
CDR3 DNA: TGTGCCCGTCAGGGGGCAGGGCGCTATGGCTACACCTTC

J gene: TRBJ2-5
clone size: .
V gene: TRBV6-1
D gene: TRBD2
CDR3 length: 16
CDR3 protein: CASSGGLAGGRETQYF
CDR3 DNA: TGTGCCAGCAGTGGAGGACTAGCGGGAGGCAGGGAGACCCAGTACTTC

J gene: TRBJ2-7
clone size: .
V gene: TRBV5-6
D gene: .
CDR3 length: 15
CDR3 protein: CASSLALRAYYEQYF
CDR3 DNA: TGTGCCAGCAGCTTGGCCTTACGAGCGTACTACGAGCAGTACTTC

J gene: TRBJ2-7
clone size: .
V gene: TRBV28
D gene: .
CDR3 length: 13
CDR3 protein: CASSPAGFYEQYF
CDR3 DNA: TGTGCCAGCAGTCCAGCGGGTTTCTACGAGCAGTACTTC

J gene: TRBJ1-2
clone size: .
V gene: TRBV5-1
D gene: TRBD1
CDR3 length: 14
CDR3 protein: CASSPGQVNYGYTF
CDR3 DNA: TGCGCCAGCAGTCCGGGACAGGTAAACTATGGCTACACCTTC

J gene: TRBJ2-3
clone size: once
V gene: TRBV29-1
D gene: TRBD1
CDR3 length: 16
CDR3 protein: CSVEDLKTGGTDTQYF
CDR3 DNA: TGCAGCGTTGAAGATCTCAAGACAGGGGGCACAGATACGCAGTATTTT

J gene: TRBJ2-1
clone size: .
V gene: TRBV27
D gene: TRBD1
CDR3 length: 14
CDR3 protein: CASGKGANINEQFF
CDR3 DNA: TGTGCCAGCGGTAAGGGGGCGAACATCAATGAGCAGTTCTTC

J gene: TRBJ1-5
clone size: .
V gene: TRBV28
D gene: .
CDR3 length: 16
CDR3 protein: CASSSPPGGSNQPQHF
CDR3 DNA: TGTGCCAGCAGTTCCCCCCCCGGAGGAAGCAATCAGCCCCAGCATTTT

J gene: TRBJ1-1
clone size: .
V gene: TRBV10-1
D gene: .
CDR3 length: 13
CDR3 protein: CASKHTLNTEAFF
CDR3 DNA: TGCGCCAGCAAACACACCCTGAACACTGAAGCTTTCTTT

J gene: TRBJ2-5
clone size: .
V gene: TRBV5-1
D gene: .
CDR3 length: 15
CDR3 protein: CASSEIQGGQETQYF
CDR3 DNA: TGCGCCAGCAGCGAAATACAGGGTGGGCAAGAGACCCAGTACTTC

J gene: TRBJ2-7
clone size: .
V gene: TRBV2
D gene: TRBD2
CDR3 length: 17
CDR3 protein: CASSVGLAGGGGYEQYF
CDR3 DNA: TGTGCCAGCAGTGTGGGACTAGCGGGAGGGGGGGGCTACGAGCAGTACTTC

J gene: TRBJ2-2
clone size: once
V gene: TRBV5-4
D gene: TRBD1
CDR3 length: 16
CDR3 protein: CASSSGQDRNTGELFF
CDR3 DNA: TGTGCCAGCAGCTCCGGACAGGACCGAAACACCGGGGAGCTGTTTTTT

J gene: TRBJ1-6
clone size: .
V gene: TRBV2
D gene: .
CDR3 length: 14
CDR3 protein: CASSLRGRNSPLHF
CDR3 DNA: TGTGCCAGCAGCCTCAGGGGAAGGAATTCACCCCTCCACTTT

J gene: TRBJ2-2
clone size: .
V gene: TRBV18
D gene: TRBD2
CDR3 length: 17
CDR3 protein: CASSRLAGGPNTGELFF
CDR3 DNA: TGTGCCAGCTCCCGACTAGCGGGAGGGCCGAACACCGGGGAGCTGTTTTTT

J gene: TRBJ2-5
clone size: .
V gene: TRBV2
D gene: .
CDR3 length: 10
CDR3 protein: CASSALQQYF
CDR3 DNA: TGTGCCAGCAGTGCTCTGCAGCAGTACTTC

J gene: TRBJ2-5
clone size: once
V gene: TRBV25-1
D gene: TRBD1
CDR3 length: 15
CDR3 protein: CASSFPGQGEETQYF
CDR3 DNA: TGTGCCAGCAGTTTTCCGGGACAGGGGGAAGAGACCCAGTACTTC

J gene: TRBJ2-5
clone size: .
V gene: TRBV7-9
D gene: TRBD1
CDR3 length: 17
CDR3 protein: CASSFYRDSRYQETQYF
CDR3 DNA: TGTGCCAGCAGCTTCTACCGGGACAGCCGGTACCAAGAGACCCAGTACTTC

J gene: TRBJ2-7
clone size: .
V gene: TRBV19
D gene: TRBD2
CDR3 length: 16
CDR3 protein: CASSGTSGIHSYEQYF
CDR3 DNA: TGTGCCAGTTCCGGGACTAGCGGGATACACTCCTACGAGCAGTACTTC

J gene: TRBJ1-5
clone size: .
V gene: TRBV28
D gene: .
CDR3 length: 15
CDR3 protein: CASSSRTTNSRPQHF
CDR3 DNA: TGTGCCAGCAGTTCCCGCACTACCAACTCTAGGCCCCAGCATTTT

J gene: TRBJ2-7
clone size: once
V gene: TRBV9
D gene: TRBD2
CDR3 length: 15
CDR3 protein: CASSREEGRGGEQYF
CDR3 DNA: TGTGCCAGCAGCCGGGAGGAGGGCCGGGGGGGCGAGCAGTACTTC

J gene: TRBJ2-2
clone size: .
V gene: TRBV28
D gene: .
CDR3 length: 15
CDR3 protein: CASSLTRDDTGELFF
CDR3 DNA: TGTGCCAGCAGTTTAACGCGGGATGACACCGGGGAGCTGTTTTTT

J gene: TRBJ1-3
clone size: few
V gene: TRBV6-5
D gene: .
CDR3 length: 13
CDR3 protein: CASSTSTGNTIYF
CDR3 DNA: TGTGCCAGCAGTACGTCTACTGGAAACACCATATATTTT

J gene: TRBJ1-5
clone size: .
V gene: TRBV18
D gene: TRBD1
CDR3 length: 16
CDR3 protein: CASSPSRDRVVEPQHF
CDR3 DNA: TGTGCCAGCTCACCATCCCGGGACAGGGTGGTGGAGCCCCAGCATTTT

J gene: TRBJ1-2
clone size: .
V gene: TRBV19
D gene: TRBD1
CDR3 length: 13
CDR3 protein: CASRDRNNYGYTF
CDR3 DNA: TGTGCCAGTCGGGACAGAAATAACTATGGCTACACCTTC

J gene: TRBJ1-2
clone size: .
V gene: TRBV7-2
D gene: .
CDR3 length: 14
CDR3 protein: CASSPVKGRYGYTF
CDR3 DNA: TGTGCCAGCAGCCCCGTGAAGGGGAGGTATGGCTACACCTTC

J gene: TRBJ2-1
clone size: once
V gene: TRBV28
D gene: TRBD2
CDR3 length: 16
CDR3 protein: CASRTIAGGPYNEQFF
CDR3 DNA: TGTGCCAGCAGGACCATAGCGGGAGGGCCGTACAATGAGCAGTTCTTC

J gene: TRBJ2-7
clone size: few
V gene: TRBV28
D gene: .
CDR3 length: 14
CDR3 protein: CASSAVGLFYEQYF
CDR3 DNA: TGTGCCAGCAGTGCGGTGGGACTGTTCTACGAGCAGTACTTC

J gene: TRBJ2-1
clone size: .
V gene: TRBV11-2
D gene: TRBD2
CDR3 length: 17
CDR3 protein: CASSLGLAGSYYNEQFF
CDR3 DNA: TGTGCCAGCAGCCTCGGTCTAGCGGGATCCTATTACAATGAGCAGTTCTTC

J gene: TRBJ2-3
clone size: .
V gene: TRBV4-2
D gene: .
CDR3 length: 15
CDR3 protein: CASSQSLEERGTQYF
CDR3 DNA: TGTGCCAGCAGCCAATCCCTCGAAGAAAGGGGTACGCAGTATTTT

J gene: TRBJ1-5
clone size: once
V gene: TRBV6-6
D gene: TRBD1
CDR3 length: 14
CDR3 protein: CASSYQGDNQPQHF
CDR3 DNA: TGTGCCAGCAGTTACCAGGGGGACAATCAGCCCCAGCATTTT

J gene: TRBJ2-5
clone size: .
V gene: TRBV13
D gene: TRBD1
CDR3 length: 15
CDR3 protein: CASSPPSTGKETQYF
CDR3 DNA: TGTGCCAGCAGCCCTCCCTCGACAGGGAAAGAGACCCAGTACTTC

J gene: TRBJ2-7
clone size: .
V gene: TRBV14
D gene: TRBD1
CDR3 length: 15
CDR3 protein: CASSQGPGQVNEQYF
CDR3 DNA: TGTGCCAGCAGCCAAGGCCCGGGACAGGTCAACGAGCAGTACTTC

J gene: TRBJ1-2
clone size: .
V gene: TRBV9
D gene: .
CDR3 length: 12
CDR3 protein: CASSADLDGYTF
CDR3 DNA: TGTGCCAGCAGCGCCGACTTGGATGGCTACACCTTC

J gene: TRBJ2-2
clone size: few
V gene: TRBV4-1
D gene: TRBD2
CDR3 length: 18
CDR3 protein: CASSQGGLAGVGTGELFF
CDR3 DNA: TGCGCCAGCAGCCAAGGGGGACTAGCGGGAGTGGGCACCGGGGAGCTGTTTTTT

J gene: TRBJ2-2
clone size: .
V gene: TRBV6-5
D gene: .
CDR3 length: 14
CDR3 protein: CASTAGASTGELFF
CDR3 DNA: TGTGCCAGCACCGCGGGGGCCAGCACCGGGGAGCTGTTTTTT

J gene: TRBJ1-5
clone size: .
V gene: TRBV27
D gene: .
CDR3 length: 15
CDR3 protein: CASSLSGGYNQPQHF
CDR3 DNA: TGTGCCAGCAGTTTATCGGGGGGGTACAATCAGCCCCAGCATTTT

J gene: TRBJ1-4
clone size: .
V gene: TRBV11-2
D gene: TRBD1
CDR3 length: 14
CDR3 protein: CASSAGQNNEKLFF
CDR3 DNA: TGTGCCAGCAGCGCGGGACAGAATAATGAAAAACTGTTTTTT

J gene: TRBJ2-2
clone size: .
V gene: TRBV11-1
D gene: .
CDR3 length: 15
CDR3 protein: CASSLGSLNTGELFF
CDR3 DNA: TGTGCCAGCAGCTTAGGTTCCTTGAACACCGGGGAGCTGTTTTTT

J gene: TRBJ1-4
clone size: .
V gene: TRBV19
D gene: .
CDR3 length: 14
CDR3 protein: CASREQGTNEKLFF
CDR3 DNA: TGTGCCAGTAGAGAACAGGGAACCAATGAAAAACTGTTTTTT

J gene: TRBJ2-5
clone size: .
V gene: TRBV29-1
D gene: .
CDR3 length: 12
CDR3 protein: CSVIQGAETQYF
CDR3 DNA: TGCAGCGTTATACAGGGAGCGGAGACCCAGTACTTC

J gene: TRBJ2-6
clone size: .
V gene: TRBV5-1
D gene: .
CDR3 length: 15
CDR3 protein: CASGLVGSPANVLTF
CDR3 DNA: TGCGCCAGCGGCTTGGTCGGTTCTCCCGCCAACGTCCTGACTTTC

J gene: TRBJ2-7
clone size: .
V gene: TRBV10-3
D gene: TRBD2
CDR3 length: 15
CDR3 protein: CAISESGGRAGEQYF
CDR3 DNA: TGTGCCATCAGTGAGTCAGGCGGGAGGGCCGGCGAGCAGTACTTC

J gene: TRBJ2-2
clone size: .
V gene: TRBV5-5
D gene: .
CDR3 length: 15
CDR3 protein: CASSFSRGDTGELFF
CDR3 DNA: TGTGCCAGCAGCTTTTCACGGGGTGACACCGGGGAGCTGTTTTTT

J gene: TRBJ2-1
clone size: .
V gene: TRBV18
D gene: .
CDR3 length: 13
CDR3 protein: CASSLRQDNEQFF
CDR3 DNA: TGTGCCAGCTCACTTCGACAGGACAATGAGCAGTTCTTC

J gene: TRBJ2-7
clone size: .
V gene: TRBV4-1
D gene: TRBD2
CDR3 length: 14
CDR3 protein: CASSQGPAGVEQYF
CDR3 DNA: TGCGCCAGCAGCCAAGGGCCAGCGGGAGTCGAGCAGTACTTC

J gene: TRBJ1-2
clone size: .
V gene: TRBV5-1
D gene: .
CDR3 length: 14
CDR3 protein: CASSLDSGAEGYTF
CDR3 DNA: TGCGCCAGCAGCTTGGATTCAGGGGCGGAAGGCTACACCTTC

J gene: TRBJ2-3
clone size: .
V gene: TRBV19
D gene: TRBD2
CDR3 length: 22
CDR3 protein: CASSIGALRTSRRLQNTDTQYF
CDR3 DNA: TGTGCCAGTAGTATAGGGGCCCTCCGGACTAGCCGAAGACTACAAAACACAGATACGCAGTATTTT

J gene: TRBJ2-7
clone size: .
V gene: TRBV4-2
D gene: .
CDR3 length: 13
CDR3 protein: CASSQETDYEQYF
CDR3 DNA: TGTGCCAGCAGCCAAGAGACAGATTACGAGCAGTACTTC

J gene: TRBJ2-1
clone size: .
V gene: TRBV2
D gene: .
CDR3 length: 14
CDR3 protein: CAGQTGTQHNEQFF
CDR3 DNA: TGTGCCGGCCAAACCGGGACACAGCACAATGAGCAGTTCTTC

J gene: TRBJ2-1
clone size: .
V gene: TRBV7-9
D gene: .
CDR3 length: 15
CDR3 protein: CASSLFLEGLDEQFF
CDR3 DNA: TGTGCCAGCAGCTTATTTTTGGAGGGGCTAGATGAGCAGTTCTTC

J gene: TRBJ1-3
clone size: .
V gene: TRBV27
D gene: .
CDR3 length: 15
CDR3 protein: CASSLSRAPGNTIYF
CDR3 DNA: TGTGCCAGCAGTTTATCGCGGGCCCCTGGAAACACCATATATTTT

J gene: TRBJ2-7
clone size: .
V gene: TRBV27
D gene: .
CDR3 length: 15
CDR3 protein: CASSSKPGHSYEQYF
CDR3 DNA: TGTGCCAGCAGTTCGAAACCGGGACACAGTTACGAGCAGTACTTC

J gene: TRBJ2-2
clone size: .
V gene: TRBV2
D gene: TRBD1
CDR3 length: 14
CDR3 protein: CASSRTGGTGELFF
CDR3 DNA: TGTGCCAGCAGCAGGACAGGGGGGACCGGGGAGCTGTTTTTT